This T cell receptor (beta chain) was sequenced in a study of T cell responses to AZD1222 COVID-19 vaccine. Unmatched junction bases numbered 9, after V lost 2 bases and J lost 6 bases. From germline, CDR1 is LNHDA and CDR2 SQIVND (reference sequence). The CDR3 consists of 16 residues. This clone was recorded once. What it binds is not known. Broader study findings: Clonal diversity was possibly underestimated, and white British individuals and females predominated among donors. Repertoires were obtained only post-peak T cell response. Unmutated variant regions are reportedly targeted by nearly half of spike-specific TCRs.

Doses given second, at about 4 or about 12 weeks, were pooled. Assay used: immunoSEQ multiplex PCR; TCRdb lists only in-frame clones, some missing. The table lists some 60,000 clones, approximately 80% of them singletons. The clonotype originates from an adult who received the AZD1222 COVID-19 vaccine. This specimen was peripheral blood, taken 28 days after the second AZD1222 dose. The rearrangement links TRBV19 to TRBJ1-5; the match to TRBD1 covers 8 bases. The CDR3 is CASSIFSGQGSQPQHF. CDR3 coding DNA: TGTGCCAGTAGTATATTTTCCGGACAGGGATCTCAGCCCCAGCATTTT.